What follows are 2 T cell receptor beta chains derived from one specimen sequenced in a study of cytomegalovirus exposure and HLA in healthy donors. Both 60 Vbeta primers and 13 Jbeta primers went into the PCR. Clones were read by immunoSEQ multiplex PCR, and TCRdb kept only the in-frame ones, dropping some. The table includes 60,000 to 75,000 clones, around 87% detected once. The source material was PBMCs. The receptors originated from a woman in her 30s in good health and CMV-seropositive.

The rearrangement links TRBV21-1 to TRBJ2-2; the D call TRBD1 from the table was never checked on the DNA. TRBV21-1 is listed as a pseudogene. The CDR3 is made up of 16 amino acids. For the CDR3, the DNA is TGTGCCAGCAGCAAAGTCCCAGGTGGATCCACCGGGGAGCTGTTTTTT. It specifies CASSKVPGGSTGELFF.

This clone was detected once. The genes are TRBV7-3 and TRBJ2-1, with 15 nucleotides matching TRBD2. Germline assignment: CDR1 SGHTA and CDR2 FQGTGA. The CDR3 contains 16 residues. V lost 3 bases to trimming and J lost 10 bases; unmatched junction nucleotides: 7. The CDR3 protein is CASSFTPGLAGGEQFF. The CDR3, as DNA: TGTGCCAGCAGCTTTACTCCGGGACTAGCGGGAGGCGAGCAGTTCTTC.